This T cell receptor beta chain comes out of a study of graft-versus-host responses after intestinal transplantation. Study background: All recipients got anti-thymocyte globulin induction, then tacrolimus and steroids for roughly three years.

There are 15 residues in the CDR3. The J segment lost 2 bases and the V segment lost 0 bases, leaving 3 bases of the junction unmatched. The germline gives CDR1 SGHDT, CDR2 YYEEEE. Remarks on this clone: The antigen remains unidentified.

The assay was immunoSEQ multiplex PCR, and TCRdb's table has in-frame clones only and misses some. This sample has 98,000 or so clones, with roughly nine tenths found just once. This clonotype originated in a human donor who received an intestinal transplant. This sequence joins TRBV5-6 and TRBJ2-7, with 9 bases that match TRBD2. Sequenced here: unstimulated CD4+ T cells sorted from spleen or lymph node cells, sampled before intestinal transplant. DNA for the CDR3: TGTGCCAGCAGCTTGGGACTAGCGGCAGCCTACGAGCAGTACTTC. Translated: CASSLGLAAAYEQYF.